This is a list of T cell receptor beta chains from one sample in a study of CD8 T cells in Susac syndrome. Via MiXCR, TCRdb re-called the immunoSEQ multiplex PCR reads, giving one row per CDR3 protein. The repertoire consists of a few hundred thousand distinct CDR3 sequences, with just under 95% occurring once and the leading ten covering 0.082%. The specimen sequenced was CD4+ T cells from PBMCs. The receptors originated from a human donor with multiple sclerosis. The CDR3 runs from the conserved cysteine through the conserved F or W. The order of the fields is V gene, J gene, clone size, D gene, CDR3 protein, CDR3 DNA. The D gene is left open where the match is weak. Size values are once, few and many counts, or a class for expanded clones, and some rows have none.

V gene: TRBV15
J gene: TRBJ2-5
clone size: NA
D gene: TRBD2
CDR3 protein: CATRERGPYQETQYF
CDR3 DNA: TGTGCCACCAGAGAGCGGGGACCGTACCAAGAGACCCAGTACTTC

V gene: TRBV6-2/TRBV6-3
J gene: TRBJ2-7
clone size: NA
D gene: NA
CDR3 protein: CASSQAEQQYF
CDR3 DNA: TGTGCCAGCAGTCAGGCAGAACAGCAGTACTTC

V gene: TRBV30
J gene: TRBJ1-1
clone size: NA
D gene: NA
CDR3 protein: CAWSPYTEAFF
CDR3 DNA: TGTGCCTGGAGTCCGTACACTGAAGCTTTCTTT

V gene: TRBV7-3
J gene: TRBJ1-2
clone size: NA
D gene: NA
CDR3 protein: CASSLLVGGYTF
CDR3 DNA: TGTGCCAGCAGCTTACTCGTTGGTGGCTACACCTTC

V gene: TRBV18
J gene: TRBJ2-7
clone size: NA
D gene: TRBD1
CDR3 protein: CASSTGQGFYEQYF
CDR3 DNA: TGTGCCAGCTCAACGGGACAGGGTTTCTACGAGCAGTACTTC

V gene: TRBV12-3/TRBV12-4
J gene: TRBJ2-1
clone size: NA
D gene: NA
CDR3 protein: CASSSSGGGYNEQFF
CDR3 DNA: TGTGCCAGCAGTTCCTCAGGGGGGGGTTACAATGAGCAGTTCTTC

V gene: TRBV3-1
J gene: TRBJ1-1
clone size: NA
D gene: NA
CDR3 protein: CASSQGVSNTEAFF
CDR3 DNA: TGTGCCAGCAGCCAAGGCGTTTCGAACACTGAAGCTTTCTTT

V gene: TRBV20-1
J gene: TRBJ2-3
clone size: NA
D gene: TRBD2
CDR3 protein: CSAYKTSAADTQYF
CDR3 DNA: TGCAGTGCTTATAAGACTAGCGCGGCAGATACGCAGTATTTT

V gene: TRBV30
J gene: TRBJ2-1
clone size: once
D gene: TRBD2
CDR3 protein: CAWKLAGGNEQFF
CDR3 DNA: TGTGCCTGGAAGCTAGCGGGGGGAAATGAGCAGTTCTTC

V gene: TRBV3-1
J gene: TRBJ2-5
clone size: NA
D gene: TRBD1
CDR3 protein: CASSPGQGSAKGETQYF
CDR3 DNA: TGTGCCAGCAGCCCGGGACAGGGGTCGGCCAAGGGCGAGACCCAGTACTTC

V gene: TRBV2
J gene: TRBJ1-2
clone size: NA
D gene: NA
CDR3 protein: CASSEDYGYTF
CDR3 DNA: TGTGCCAGCAGTGAAGACTATGGCTACACCTTC

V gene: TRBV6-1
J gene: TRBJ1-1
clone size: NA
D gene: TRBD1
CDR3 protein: CASSWTGANTEAFF
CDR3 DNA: TGTGCCAGCAGCTGGACAGGGGCGAACACTGAAGCTTTCTTT

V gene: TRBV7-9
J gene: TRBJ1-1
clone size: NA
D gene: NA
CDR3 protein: CASSSMDTEAFF
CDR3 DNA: TGTGCCAGCAGCTCCATGGACACTGAAGCTTTCTTT

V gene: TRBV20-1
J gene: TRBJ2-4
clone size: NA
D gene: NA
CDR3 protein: CSAVGGLAKNIQYF
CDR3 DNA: TGCAGTGCAGTGGGGGGGCTAGCCAAAAACATTCAGTACTTC

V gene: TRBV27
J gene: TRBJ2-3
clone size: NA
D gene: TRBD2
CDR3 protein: CASSYGFGGGTDTQYF
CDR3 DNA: TGTGCCAGCAGTTACGGGTTCGGGGGGGGCACAGATACGCAGTATTTT

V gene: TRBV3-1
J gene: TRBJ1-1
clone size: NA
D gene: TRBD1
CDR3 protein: CASSQGGTGAEAFF
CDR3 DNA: TGTGCCAGCAGCCAAGGGGGGACAGGGGCTGAAGCTTTCTTT

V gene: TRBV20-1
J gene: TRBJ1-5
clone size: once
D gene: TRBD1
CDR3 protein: CSASPGQGIRGGHF
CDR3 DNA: TGCAGTGCTAGCCCTGGACAGGGGATTCGGGGCGGGCATTTT

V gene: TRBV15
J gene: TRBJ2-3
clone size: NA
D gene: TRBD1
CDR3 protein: CATSSGDRGGDTQYF
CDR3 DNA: TGTGCCACCAGCAGTGGGGACAGGGGGGGAGATACGCAGTATTTT

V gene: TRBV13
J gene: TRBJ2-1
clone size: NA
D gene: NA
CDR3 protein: CASSSYKGSSYNEQFF
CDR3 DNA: TGTGCCAGCAGCTCCTACAAGGGGAGCTCCTACAATGAGCAGTTCTTC

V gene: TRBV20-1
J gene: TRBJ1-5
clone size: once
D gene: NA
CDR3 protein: CSAKAQGGQPQHF
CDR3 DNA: TGCAGTGCTAAGGCACAGGGCGGTCAGCCCCAGCATTTT

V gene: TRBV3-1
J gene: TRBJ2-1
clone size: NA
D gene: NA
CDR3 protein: CASSQFYEQFF
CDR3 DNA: TGTGCCAGCAGCCAATTCTATGAGCAGTTCTTC

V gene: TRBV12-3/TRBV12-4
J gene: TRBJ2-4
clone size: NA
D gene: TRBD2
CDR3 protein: CASSATSGAEYF
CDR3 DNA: TGTGCCAGCAGCGCGACTAGCGGGGCTGAGTACTTC

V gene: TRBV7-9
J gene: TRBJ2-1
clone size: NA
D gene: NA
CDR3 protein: CASSFVGTGDEQFF
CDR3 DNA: TGTGCCAGCAGCTTTGTAGGGACTGGGGATGAGCAGTTCTTC

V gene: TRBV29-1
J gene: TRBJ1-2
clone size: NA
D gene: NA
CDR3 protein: CSVDGTGTTYGYTF
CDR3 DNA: TGCAGCGTTGATGGGACCGGGACAACCTATGGCTACACCTTC

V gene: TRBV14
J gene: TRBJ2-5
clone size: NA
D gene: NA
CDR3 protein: CASSHLLVETQYF
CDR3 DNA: TGTGCCAGCAGCCACCTACTAGTGGAGACCCAGTACTTC

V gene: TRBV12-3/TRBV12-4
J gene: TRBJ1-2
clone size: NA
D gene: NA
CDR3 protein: CASSFGNYGYTF
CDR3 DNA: TGTGCCAGCAGTTTTGGGAACTATGGCTACACCTTC

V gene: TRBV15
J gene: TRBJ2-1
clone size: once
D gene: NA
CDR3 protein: CATSRDRGESVEQFF
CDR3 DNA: TGTGCCACCAGCAGAGATAGAGGGGAGAGTGTGGAGCAGTTCTTC

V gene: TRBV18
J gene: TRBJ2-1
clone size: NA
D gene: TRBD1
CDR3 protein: CASSPLQGARYNEQFF
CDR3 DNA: TGTGCCAGCTCACCACTTCAGGGGGCGCGGTACAATGAGCAGTTCTTC

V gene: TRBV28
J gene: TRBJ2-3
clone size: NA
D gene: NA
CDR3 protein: CASRETGTDTQYF
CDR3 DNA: TGTGCCAGCAGAGAAACAGGGACAGATACGCAGTATTTT

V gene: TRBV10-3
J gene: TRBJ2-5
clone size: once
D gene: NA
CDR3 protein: CAISGERETQYF
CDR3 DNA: TGTGCCATCTCTGGCGAAAGAGAGACCCAGTACTTC